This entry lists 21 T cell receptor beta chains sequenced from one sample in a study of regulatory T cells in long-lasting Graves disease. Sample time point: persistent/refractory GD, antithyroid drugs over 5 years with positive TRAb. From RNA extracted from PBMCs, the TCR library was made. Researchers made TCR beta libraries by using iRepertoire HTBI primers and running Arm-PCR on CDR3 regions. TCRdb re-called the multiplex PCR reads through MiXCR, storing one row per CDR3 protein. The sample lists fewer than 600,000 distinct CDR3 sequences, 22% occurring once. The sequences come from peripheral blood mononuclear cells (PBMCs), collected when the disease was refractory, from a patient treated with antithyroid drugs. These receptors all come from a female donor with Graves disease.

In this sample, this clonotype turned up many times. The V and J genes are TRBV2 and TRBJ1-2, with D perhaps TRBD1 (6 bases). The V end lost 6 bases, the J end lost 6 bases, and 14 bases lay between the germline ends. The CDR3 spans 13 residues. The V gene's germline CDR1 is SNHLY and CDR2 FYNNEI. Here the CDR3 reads CASRQGIGNGYTF. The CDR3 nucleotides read TGTGCCAGCAGACAGGGTATCGGTAATGGCTACACCTTC.

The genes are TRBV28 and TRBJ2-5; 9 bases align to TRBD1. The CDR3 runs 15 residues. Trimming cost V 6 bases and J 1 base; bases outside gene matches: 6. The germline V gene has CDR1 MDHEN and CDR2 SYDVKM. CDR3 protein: CASSTGTGTQETQYF. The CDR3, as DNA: TGTGCCAGCAGCACCGGGACAGGGACCCAAGAGACCCAGTACTTC.

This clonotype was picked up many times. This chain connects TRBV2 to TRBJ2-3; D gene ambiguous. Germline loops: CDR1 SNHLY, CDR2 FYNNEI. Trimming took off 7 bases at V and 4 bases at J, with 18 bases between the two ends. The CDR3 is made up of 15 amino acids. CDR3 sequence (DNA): TGTGCCAGCACCGAACGACTCGACGGCGCAGATACGCAGTATTTT. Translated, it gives CASTERLDGADTQYF.

The CDR3 region is CASSLAASGSVTDTQYF. The CDR3 DNA reads as TGTGCCAGCAGCTTAGCGGCTAGCGGGAGCGTGACAGATACGCAGTATTTT. The rearrangement links TRBV7-2 to TRBJ2-3; TRBD2 agrees at 10 bases. This CDR3 comprises 17 residues. The germline gives CDR1 SGHTA, CDR2 FQGNSA. The ends lost 0 bases at V and 3 bases at J; junction bases unmatched: 6.

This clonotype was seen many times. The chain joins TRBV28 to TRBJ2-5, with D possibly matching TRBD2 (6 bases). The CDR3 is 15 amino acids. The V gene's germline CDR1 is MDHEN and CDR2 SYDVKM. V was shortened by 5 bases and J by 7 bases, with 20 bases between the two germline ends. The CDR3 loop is CASSPRGGKVVTQYF. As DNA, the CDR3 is TGTGCCAGCAGTCCGCGTGGAGGGAAAGTGGTGACCCAGTACTTC.

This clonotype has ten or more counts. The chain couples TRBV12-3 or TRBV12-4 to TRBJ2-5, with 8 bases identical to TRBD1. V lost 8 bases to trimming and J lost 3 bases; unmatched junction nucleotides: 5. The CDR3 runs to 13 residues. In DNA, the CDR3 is TGTGCCAGCTTTGGACAGGGAGAAGAGACCCAGTACTTC. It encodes CASFGQGEETQYF.

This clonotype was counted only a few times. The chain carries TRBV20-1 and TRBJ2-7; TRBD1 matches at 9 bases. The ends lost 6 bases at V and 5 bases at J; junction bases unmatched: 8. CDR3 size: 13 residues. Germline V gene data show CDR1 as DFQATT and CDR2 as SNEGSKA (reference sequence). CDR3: CSAPGQGSDEQYF. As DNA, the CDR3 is TGCAGTGCCCCGGGACAGGGTTCCGACGAGCAGTACTTC.

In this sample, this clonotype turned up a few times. The CDR3 nucleotides are TGTGCCAGCAGTTTCCGGGACAGCGCGAGCTCCTACGAGCAGTACTTC. Translating it yields CASSFRDSASSYEQYF. This chain joins TRBV6-5 and TRBJ2-7; 7 nucleotides align to TRBD1. This CDR3 comprises 16 residues. Germline CDR1 reads MNHEY; CDR2 reads SVGAGI. V was clipped by 4 bases and J by 0 bases; unmatched bases: 9.

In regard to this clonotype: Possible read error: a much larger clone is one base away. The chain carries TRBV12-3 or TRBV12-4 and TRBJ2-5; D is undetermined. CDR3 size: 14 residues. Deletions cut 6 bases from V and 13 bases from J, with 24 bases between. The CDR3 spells CASRGNPRSYERYF. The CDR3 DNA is TGTGCCAGCAGGGGTAATCCGCGCTCCTACGAGCGGTACTTC.

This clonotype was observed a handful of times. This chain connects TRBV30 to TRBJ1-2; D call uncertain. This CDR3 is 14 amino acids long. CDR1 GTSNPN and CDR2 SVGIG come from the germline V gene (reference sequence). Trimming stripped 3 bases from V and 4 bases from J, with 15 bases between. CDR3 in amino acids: CAWRPPGSGYGYTF. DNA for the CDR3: TGTGCCTGGAGGCCGCCCGGCAGTGGCTATGGCTACACCTTC.

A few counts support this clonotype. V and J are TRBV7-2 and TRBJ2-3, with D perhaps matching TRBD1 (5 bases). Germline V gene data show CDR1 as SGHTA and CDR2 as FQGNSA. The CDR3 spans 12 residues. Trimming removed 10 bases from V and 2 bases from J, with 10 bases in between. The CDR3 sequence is CATNRPTDTQYF. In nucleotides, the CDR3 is TGTGCCACCAACAGGCCCACAGATACGCAGTATTTT.

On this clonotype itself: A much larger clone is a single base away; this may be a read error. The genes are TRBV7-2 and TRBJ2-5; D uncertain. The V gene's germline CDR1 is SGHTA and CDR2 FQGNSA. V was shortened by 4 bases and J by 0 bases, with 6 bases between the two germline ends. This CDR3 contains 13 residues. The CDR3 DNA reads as TGTGCCAGCAGCTCAATCTACCAAGAGACCCAGTACTTC. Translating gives CASSSIYQETQYF.

CDR3 DNA: TGTGCCAGCAGCACCCAGAGGCTGGAGCAGTACTTC. This translates into CASSTQRLEQYF. The chain employs TRBV7-9 and TRBJ2-7; D is undetermined. V lost 5 bases and J lost 7, with 12 bases in between. The CDR3 consists of 12 residues. Germline V gene sequence: CDR1 SEHNR, CDR2 FQNEAQ (reference sequence).

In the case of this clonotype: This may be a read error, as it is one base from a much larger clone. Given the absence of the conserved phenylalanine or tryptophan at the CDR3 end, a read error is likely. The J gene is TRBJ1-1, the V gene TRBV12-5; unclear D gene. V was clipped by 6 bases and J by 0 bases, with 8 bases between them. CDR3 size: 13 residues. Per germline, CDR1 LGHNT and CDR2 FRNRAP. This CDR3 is CASGVRVNTEAFL. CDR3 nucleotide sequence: TGTGCTAGTGGCGTAAGGGTGAACACTGAAGCTTTCCTT.

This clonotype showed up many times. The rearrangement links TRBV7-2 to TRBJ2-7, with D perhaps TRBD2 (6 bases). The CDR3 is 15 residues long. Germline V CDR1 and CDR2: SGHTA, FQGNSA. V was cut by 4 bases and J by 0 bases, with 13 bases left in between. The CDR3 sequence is CASSSPGLSSYEQYF. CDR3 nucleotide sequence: TGTGCCAGCAGCTCGCCGGGACTCTCCTCCTACGAGCAGTACTTC.

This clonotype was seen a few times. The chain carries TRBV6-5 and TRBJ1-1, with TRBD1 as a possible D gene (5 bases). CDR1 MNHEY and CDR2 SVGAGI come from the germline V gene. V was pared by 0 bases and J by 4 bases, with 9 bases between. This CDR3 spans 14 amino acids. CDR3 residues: CASSYSGVGTEAFF. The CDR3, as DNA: TGTGCCAGCAGTTACTCGGGGGTGGGCACTGAAGCTTTCTTT.

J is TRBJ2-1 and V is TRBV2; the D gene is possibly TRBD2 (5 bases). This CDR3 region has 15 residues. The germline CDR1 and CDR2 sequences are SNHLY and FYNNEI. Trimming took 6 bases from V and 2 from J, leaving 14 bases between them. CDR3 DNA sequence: TGTGCCAGCAGCTTAGGACTCCAGACCTACAATGAGCAGTTCTTC. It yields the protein CASSLGLQTYNEQFF.

CDR3 residues: CASSSGTGGLEQYF. As DNA, the CDR3 is TGCGCCAGCAGCTCCGGGACAGGGGGCCTCGAGCAGTACTTC. V is TRBV5-1 and J is TRBJ2-7; 12 nucleotides align to TRBD1. The CDR3 sequence is 14 residues long. The junction had 4 bases not matched to a gene; V was cut back by 3 bases and J by 6 bases. Per the germline V gene, CDR1 is SGHRS and CDR2 is YFSETQ.

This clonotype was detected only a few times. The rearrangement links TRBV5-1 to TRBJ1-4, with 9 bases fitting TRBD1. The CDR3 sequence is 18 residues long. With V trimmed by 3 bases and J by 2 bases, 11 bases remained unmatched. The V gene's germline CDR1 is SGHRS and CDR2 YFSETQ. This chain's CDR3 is CASSWGRDRVRTNEKLFF. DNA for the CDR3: TGCGCCAGCAGCTGGGGCCGGGACAGGGTACGGACTAATGAAAAACTGTTTTTT.

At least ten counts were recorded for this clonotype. The CDR3 region is CASSGGGAGNQPQHF. DNA of the CDR3: TGTGCCAGCAGTGGGGGGGGTGCGGGCAATCAGCCCCAGCATTTT. The V and J genes are TRBV2 and TRBJ1-5, with D tentatively TRBD1 (5 bases). Germline V gene data show CDR1 as SNHLY and CDR2 as FYNNEI. With 4 bases removed from V and 2 bases from J, the gap between germline ends came to 12 bases. The length of the CDR3 is 15 residues.

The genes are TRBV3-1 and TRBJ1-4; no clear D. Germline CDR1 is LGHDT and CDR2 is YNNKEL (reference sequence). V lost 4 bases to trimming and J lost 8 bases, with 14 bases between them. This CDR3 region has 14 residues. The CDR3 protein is CASSPTHTGEKLFF. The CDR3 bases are TGTGCCAGCAGCCCTACACATACGGGGGAAAAACTGTTTTTT.